These T cell receptor beta chains were read from a single sample in a study of T-cell reconstitution after alpha-beta-depleted transplantation in children. TCRdb analysed the PCR reads with MiXCR anew, one entry per CDR3 protein. There are around 100,000 distinct CDR3 sequences in the sample; around 5.9% occur only once, and 5.5% to 7% lies in the top ten. This sample comprised PBMCs, mostly from graft donor cells, obtained 60 days after TCRalphabeta/CD19-depleted stem cell transplant. The receptor source for this set is a female patient aged 2-9 years who had a stem cell transplant for Fanconi anemia, so the T cells may come from the graft donor. Each CDR3 is given with its conserved first and last residue.

TRBV7-8 | CASSTGGHYGYTF
TRBV18 | CASSPDINQPQHF
TRBV12-3/TRBV12-4 | CASRPRGESATNEKLFF
TRBV7-9 | CASSPVSSYEQYF
TRBV28 | CASRRPLGETQYF
TRBV18 | CASSLTTSAYNEQFF
TRBV28 | CASSFSPGRALSYEQYF
TRBV20-1 | CSAPRHGTSGRASTYEQYF
TRBV20-1 | CSGHRDRGIQYF
TRBV13 | CASIGAGTNEQFF
TRBV5-1 | CASSSGTFTDTQYF
TRBV28 | CASNPLAGVGYEQYF
TRBV4-2 | CASSQVHSQPQHF
TRBV4-2 | CASSQTGGRETQYF
TRBV4-1 | CASSQTGADTEAFF
TRBV5-1 | CASSFGGAETQYF
TRBV10-3 | CAISKGGQPQHF
TRBV5-4 | CASSMDRANYGYTF
TRBV6-5 | CASSYTNEQFF
TRBV7-9 | CASSFPDWGKNTEAFF
TRBV28 | CASSLPGGGNEQFF
TRBV20-1 | CSAVSYEQYF
TRBV20-1 | CSARLGQETQYF
TRBV4-1 | CASSPFPGGQGNEQFF
TRBV14 | CASSRRTSGTNTDTQYF
TRBV5-1 | CASSFLAGEMNIQYF
TRBV12-3/TRBV12-4 | CASRQRDQPQHF
TRBV4-1 | CASSQDPVVGAGNEQFF
TRBV12-3/TRBV12-4 | CASSLGGGQYNEQFF
TRBV4-2 | CASSLNSGVGQPQHF
TRBV27 | CASSRRGGLYEQYF
TRBV5-1 | CASSRDSGELFF
TRBV18 | CASSPSGAGRANTEAFF
TRBV7-3 | CASSSRRVRAENYGYTF
TRBV12-3/TRBV12-4 | CASRTDTQYF
TRBV29-1 | CSVNRDFQETQYF
TRBV11-3 | CASSFGTGYEQYF
TRBV28 | CASSFIGPSTSGRGEDTQYF
TRBV29-1 | CSVAPSLTYEQYF
TRBV13 | CASSLPPRLGYEQYF
TRBV7-2 | CASSLGSGRYNEQFF
TRBV9 | CASSVGLAGGLVNTDTQYF
TRBV5-1 | CASSSGTGFGQPQHF
TRBV24-1 | CATSDLPGSGRGGYNEQFF
TRBV6-5 | CASSSPLTSGVYQETQYF
TRBV28 | CASSFPPLHEQYF
TRBV12-3/TRBV12-4 | CASSLAQGYGYTF
TRBV20-1 | CSAKPSGGAGTQYF
TRBV20-1 | CSARRRDRGSYGYTF
TRBV20-1 | CSARDLGTGGLNTEAFF
TRBV12-3/TRBV12-4 | CASSFTRGRSPLHF
TRBV20-1 | CSASRGATSYEQYF
TRBV5-1 | CASSLDARIRDTQYF
TRBV14 | CASSNHLANTDTQYF
TRBV20-1 | CSAIDGTGELFF